This is a list of T cell receptor beta chains from one sample in a study of cytomegalovirus exposure and HLA in healthy donors. Measured with immunoSEQ multiplex PCR; TCRdb has only the in-frame clones, and not every one. The sample lists 80,000 to 130,000 clones, roughly three quarters occurring once. The sequenced sample was PBMCs. The source is a female donor in good health and CMV-seropositive. Both conserved end residues are part of each CDR3. Fields, in order: J gene, V gene, clone size, CDR3 protein. Size tells how often a clone was seen (once, few, many) or the class of an expanded clone, and some rows leave it out.

TRBJ1-5,TRBV19,once,CASSIDRGPPGGSDQPQHF
TRBJ2-5,TRBV29-1,NA,CSAGTSLGEQYF
TRBJ1-5,TRBV9,NA,CASSTRDYNQPQHF
TRBJ1-3,TRBV9,NA,CASSGRGGGNTIYF
TRBJ1-3,TRBV30,few,CAWSSPPVSSGNTIYF
TRBJ1-2,TRBV19,NA,CASSIDDYYGYTF
TRBJ2-3,TRBV30,NA,CAWNAGEPTNTQYF
TRBJ2-1,TRBV11-3,NA,CASSPRTSGTYNEQFF
TRBJ2-3,TRBV9,NA,CASSVVPSGGTDTQYF
TRBJ1-1,TRBV7-9,few,CASRGTGLNTEAFF
TRBJ2-7,TRBV14,NA,CASSQPGGRYEQYF
TRBJ2-1,TRBV7-9,once,CASSPGGGRGHNEQFF
TRBJ1-1,TRBV19,NA,CASSIGGPKNTEAFF
TRBJ1-1,TRBV7-2,NA,CASSLALPGNTEAFF
TRBJ2-1,TRBV9,NA,CASSLRPGQGGDEQFF
TRBJ1-6,TRBV9,few,CASSATGANSPLHF
TRBJ2-1,TRBV11-2,NA,CASSFTSGASNEQFF
TRBJ2-2,TRBV5-4,NA,CASSPLLGQGDTGELFF
TRBJ2-7,TRBV5-1,NA,CASSFLAASYEQYF
TRBJ2-3,TRBV7-2,NA,CASSLGPAGATTDTQYF
TRBJ2-1,TRBV27,NA,CASSYGILRDNEQFF
TRBJ1-6,TRBV29-1,NA,CSVGTGEGPNSPLHF
TRBJ1-2,TRBV7-2,NA,CASSSTGTGSGYTF
TRBJ2-1,TRBV4-1,NA,CASSQEPRDSSGTYNEQFF
TRBJ2-1,TRBV5-6,NA,CASSLAIGGGATNEQFF
TRBJ1-6,TRBV30,few,CAWSVGQGWDSPLHF
TRBJ1-3,TRBV13,once,CASSLEGANSGNTIYF
TRBJ2-2,TRBV6-1,NA,CASSEAVGAKLAGVRTGELFF